A selection of T cell receptor beta chains follows, all from one sample in a study of blood T cell repertoires in COVID-19. Assay: immunoSEQ multiplex PCR; the TCRdb copy retains only in-frame clones and omits some. The sample shows a few hundred thousand clones, more than 75% of them seen only once. The sample was PBMCs or T cells enriched from blood (not recorded which). Receptor source: a young woman who had recovered from COVID-19. Both conserved end residues are part of each CDR3.

V,CDR3
TRBV3-1/TRBV3-2,CASSQDPTGSYNEQFF
TRBV7-2,CASSLYGGDTEAFF
TRBV6-2/TRBV6-3,CASSYGGQSTGELFF
TRBV7-9,CASSSSSGLRNEKLFF
TRBV2,CASSEGGLAGVRTGELFF
TRBV5-6,CASSLTGTRTQYF
TRBV7-2,CASSSGEPGYGYTF
TRBV12-3/TRBV12-4,CASSMGQKNTIYF
TRBV18,CASSTGQGAYNEQFF
TRBV19,CASSNRGLARGETQYF
TRBV29-1,CSGAGGNYGYTF
TRBV5-6,CASSLGRTGVEGYGYTF
TRBV7-9,CASAGAEGSNTEAFF
TRBV19,CASSPNRDTSHEQYF
TRBV30,CAWRDTWASPLHF
TRBV12-3/TRBV12-4,CASRRGGPYEQYF
TRBV6-5,CASTPLAGGETQYF
TRBV9,CASSEQGNYGYTF
TRBV4-1,CASSQERRSSGQYF
TRBV4-1,CASSQPGLVAETQYF
TRBV28,CASSAGYEQYF
TRBV10-3,CAISGTGGGYGYTF
TRBV10-2,CASSGGTIAKNIQYF
TRBV5-1,CASSLDGQGYEKLFF
TRBV5-1,CASSLESGNTEAFF
TRBV30,CAWSTRTGLVTGELFF
TRBV4-3,CASSPSLAGRSTDTQYF
TRBV2,CASSLKGQGNTEAFF
TRBV28,CASLNTGGIGEQYF
TRBV19,CASSISVNTGELFF
TRBV9,CASSGTQGSLTDTQYF
TRBV28,CASRKNFRDRGSSPLHF
TRBV28,CASSLSTVDYGYTF
TRBV19,CASSILPAALNTEAFF
TRBV5-1,CASSLAEAGSNYGYTF
TRBV28,CASTPGTGRGEQYF
TRBV28,CASSQSGQLNTEAFF
TRBV6-5,CASRMVAGTHQPQHF
TRBV14,CASSQEWSSENTEAFF
TRBV13,CASSLGLAAGNTIYF
TRBV24-1,CATSDYGLPQETQYF
TRBV2,CASSVSGGTTGELFF
TRBV28,CASRMSNQPQHF
TRBV19,CASSIDQAGPVGELFF
TRBV28,CASSSGQGRFSPLHF
TRBV5-5,CASSLPAGGPDTQYF
TRBV5-4,CASSGGSSGAYEQYF
TRBV5-4,CASSRRTGGLGETQYF
TRBV6-5,CASRRDRGDQPQHF
TRBV30,CAWMGQQNSPLHF
TRBV27,CASSQLGRLTSYEQYF
TRBV29-1,CSVGVAQGRPDTQYF
TRBV2,CASSGRGRTEAFF
TRBV28,CASSFRDRGPWYGYTF
TRBV7-8,CASSLGGSSPLHF
TRBV3-1/TRBV3-2,CASSQDRGYHGYTF
TRBV3-1/TRBV3-2,CASSQGTGANTGELFF